The subject of this entry is one T cell receptor (beta chain). The data were obtained in a study of blood T cell repertoires in COVID-19. Background on the study: Acute-phase and convalescent COVID-19 samples originated in the United States, Italy and Spain. PBMCs, B-cell-depleted T cells, or T cells were the source of the cDNA or gDNA that made up the material.

V lost 2 bases to trimming and J lost 8 bases, with 19 bases between them. Germline loops: CDR1 SGHAT, CDR2 FQNNGV. The CDR3 consists of 16 residues. The repertoire was sequenced with immunoSEQ multiplex PCR; TCRdb's copy has only in-frame clones and lacks some. The table records more than 80,000 clones, 70% to 90% of them present only once. The material sequenced was peripheral blood. This receptor was identified in an elderly man with acute or convalescent COVID-19. This chain uses TRBV11-2 with TRBJ2-1, with D perhaps TRBD1 (6 bases). Here the CDR3 DNA reads TGTGCCAGCAGCTTACTTAGGCTAGGGGGATCGGATGAGCAGTTCTTC. Translation: CASSLLRLGGSDEQFF.